A selection of T cell receptor beta chains follows, all from one sample in a study of blood T cell repertoires in COVID-19. Produced via immunoSEQ multiplex PCR; TCRdb's table is partial and in-frame only. The sample comprises about 18,000 clones, around 89% of which are singletons, and about 5% rests with the top ten. The source material was PBMCs or T cells enriched from blood (not recorded which). These receptors were collected from a woman in her twenties or thirties who had recovered from COVID-19. CDR3s include the opening cysteine and the closing phenylalanine or tryptophan. A D gene is named only where the DNA matches it firmly. Only part of the rows carry a size: once, few, many, or a class if the clone is expanded.

>NA|TRBV5-6|TRBJ2-3|NA
CASSLGAGGQLTDTQYF
TGTGCCAGCAGCTTAGGGGCAGGGGGGCAGCTCACAGATACGCAGTATTTT
>TRBD2|TRBV7-2|TRBJ2-5|NA
CASSLGLAGGRYQETQYF
TGTGCCAGCAGCTTAGGCCTAGCGGGGGGCCGGTACCAAGAGACCCAGTACTTC
>NA|TRBV10-1|TRBJ2-5|NA
CASSDTGPYQETQYF
TGCGCCAGCAGTGATACAGGCCCGTACCAAGAGACCCAGTACTTC
>NA|TRBV2|TRBJ1-5|NA
CASMRVANQPQHF
TGTGCCAGCATGCGGGTTGCCAATCAGCCCCAGCATTTT
>TRBD2|TRBV18|TRBJ2-5|NA
CASSLSGAYQETQYF
TGTGCCAGCTCACTTAGCGGGGCGTACCAAGAGACCCAGTACTTC
>NA|TRBV11-3|TRBJ1-1|NA
CASSLDGREGEAFF
TGTGCCAGCAGCTTAGATGGGAGGGAGGGCGAAGCTTTCTTT
>NA|TRBV2|TRBJ2-3|once
CASSLAPSHTDTQYF
TGTGCCAGCTCTCTAGCCCCCTCTCACACAGATACGCAGTATTTT
>NA|TRBV5-6|TRBJ2-7|NA
CASSSIGNEQYF
TGTGCCAGCAGCTCGATCGGGAACGAGCAGTACTTC
>TRBD1|TRBV18|TRBJ1-1|NA
CASSYITGQGTEAFF
TGTGCCAGCTCATATATCACAGGACAGGGCACTGAAGCTTTCTTT
>NA|TRBV11-2|TRBJ2-1|NA
CASSVLYEQFF
TGTGCCAGCAGCGTACTTTATGAGCAGTTCTTC
>NA|TRBV19|TRBJ1-2|NA
CASSGDTNYGYTF
TGTGCCAGTAGTGGGGACACGAACTATGGCTACACCTTC
>TRBD1|TRBV7-9|TRBJ1-6|NA
CASSPGTDSYNSPLHF
TGTGCCAGCAGCCCAGGGACAGACTCCTATAATTCACCCCTCCACTTT
>TRBD1|TRBV5-4|TRBJ2-3|NA
CASSWGTDTPQYF
TGTGCCAGCAGCTGGGGGACAGATACCCCGCAGTATTTT
>NA|TRBV6-2/TRBV6-3|TRBJ2-1|NA
CASSYGAGTYNEQFF
TGTGCCAGCAGTTACGGGGCAGGGACCTACAATGAGCAGTTCTTC
>NA|TRBV29-1|TRBJ2-7|NA
CSVETDSSYEQYF
TGCAGCGTTGAAACTGACAGTAGCTACGAGCAGTACTTC
>NA|TRBV19|TRBJ1-1|NA
CASRTTVNTEAFF
TGTGCCAGTAGGACCACAGTGAACACTGAAGCTTTCTTT